This T cell receptor beta chain was profiled in a study of Graves' ophthalmopathy and Graves' hyperthyroidism listed by TCRdb under 2018. Concerning the study at large: Peripheral blood was collected at initial diagnosis, before any treatment. To tell Graves' ophthalmopathy apart from Graves' hyperthyroidism, and to predict which patients would progress to ophthalmopathy, the study relied on TCR beta repertoire signatures. In total, 135 blood samples were TCR-sequenced: under 45 ophthalmopathy, some 75 hyperthyroidism and about 17 hyperthyroidism-to-ophthalmopathy patients. To explore V-J signatures distinguishing ophthalmopathy from hyperthyroidism, a discovery set of about a hundred patients (around 44 ophthalmopathy, some 57 stable hyperthyroidism) was enrolled. An independent validation cohort was composed of 18 hyperthyroidism patients and 17 patients who later progressed from hyperthyroidism to ophthalmopathy. In over 5 hyperthyroidism patients, the T-cell repertoire of thyroid tissue was compared with the T-cell repertoire of blood. Following sampling, methimazole starting at 30 mg daily was administered to hyperthyroidism patients, and high-dose intravenous methylprednisolone was administered to ophthalmopathy patients.

Study-wide conclusions, independent of this receptor: Most of the expanded thyroid clonotypes with a frequency above 0.001 were also detected in blood, and it was suggested that the thyroid immune response may be reflected by blood repertoires. In validation, the model predicted ophthalmopathy progression with nearly 71% sensitivity and 72% to 80% specificity; 12 predicted patients were CT-confirmed with GO in a median of approximately 6.5 months. Sample size was not statistically predetermined, and group allocation was not concealed from the investigators. Ophthalmopathy was separated from stable hyperthyroidism by the 13-signature model with roughly 88% sensitivity and approximately 84% specificity in cross-validation and with 80%/75% in the test set.

Looking up the germline V gene yields CDR1 SGDLS and CDR2 YYNGEE. Inclusive of the bounding cysteine and phenylalanine, the CDR3 is 15 residues long. The read is trimmed to its CDR3 DNA, 45 bases read in frame from base 1. TCR beta CDR3 regions were amplified from RNA transcripts for repertoire sequencing. The first round was an RT-PCR using HTBI primers with the Qiagen OneStep RT-PCR kit, and this first round was followed by a second-round multiplex PCR, then size selection and purification. Sequencing of the libraries was carried out on an Illumina HiSeq2000 in paired-end mode with 100 bp reads. As for how the authors treated the data: Reads were processed with SOAPnuke, discarding reads with adapters, uncalled bases, mean Phred below 15, or no exact constant-primer or identifier match. COPE v1.2.5 was used to merge the high-quality paired reads. Unique nucleotide sequences were defined as clonotypes and aligned to IMGT TRB V, D and J references using MiTCR v1.1. Analysis was restricted to V-J combinations with a frequency above 0.0001, which covered 99% to 99.2% of repertoires. A TCR clonal expansion and chaos score per V-J combination was defined as the ratio of F50 clonal expansion to chaos observed in the TCRdist matrix. Features were reduced by Welch's t-statistics and random forest to around 13 V-J combinations, which fed a naive Bayes classifier. The Morisita-Horn index was used to measure how similar the thyroid and blood repertoires were. The raw public reads went through TCRdb reprocessing: fastp at Q25, MiXCR clone calling, in-frame beta chains kept. Here each entry gathers all rows of one CDR3 protein and keeps the most common genes and DNA. Here the V and J calls rest on TCRdb's processing, not on the authors' analysis. This sample has 200,000 to 250,000 distinct CDR3 sequences in its table, and 45% of those were observed once. Of the sample, approximately 51% falls within the top ten clones.

Ophthalmopathy patients were characterized by moderately to severely active disease, a Clinical Activity Score of at least 3, a NOSPECS grade of at least 4, and a disease duration under 3 months. Patients with other autoimmune diseases, uncontrolled infections, pregnancy or lactation were excluded. Diagnosis was based on clinical symptoms, serum thyroxine, TRAb, thyroid ultrasound and orbital computed tomography. Ficoll-Paque density gradient centrifugation was used to isolate PBMCs from 8 to 10 ml of fresh peripheral blood. Total RNA was extracted with Trizol reagent and quality-checked on an Agilent 2100 Bioanalyzer. Note on this clonotype: The antigen this receptor binds is unknown. It has no much larger one-base neighbor in the sample; base qualities were not kept.

The rearranged chain carries TRBV9 and TRBJ2-7; TRBD2 is a weak D gene call, 6 bases matching. Near its end, the DNA agrees better with TRBJ2-1, so the J call may be wrong. The sample taken for sequencing was peripheral blood. The receptor was derived from an adult man with Graves' ophthalmopathy. The CDR3 corresponds to CASSYGGSSYNEQFF. The base sequence is TGTGCCAGCAGCTACGGGGGAAGCTCCTACAATGAGCAGTTCTTC.